This is a list of T cell receptor beta chains from one sample in a study of tumor and adjacent non-tumor tissue in lung cancer. TCRdb processed the multiplex PCR reads anew with MiXCR; each CDR3 protein has one entry. This table holds 68,000 or so distinct CDR3 sequences, 50% to 60% found once. Sample: lung tumor tissue. All receptors derive from a man aged 50-59 years with non-small cell lung cancer. Each CDR3 is given with its conserved first and last residue. The D gene is left open where the match is weak. The size field is filled for only some rows; it gives once, few, many or a size class.

TGCGCCAGCAGCCCGGAATACTATGGCTACACCTTC | CASSPEYYGYTF | many | - | TRBJ1-2 | TRBV5-1
TGTGCCAGCAGTTTGAGCAGGGCGGGCGAGCAGTACTTC | CASSLSRAGEQYF | many | - | TRBJ2-7 | TRBV28
TGTGCCTGGAGCCCCGTCGTATACTCGGGGTATGGCTACACCTTC | CAWSPVVYSGYGYTF | - | - | TRBJ1-2 | TRBV30
TGTGCCAGCAGTTTACGAGTGCCCTATGGCTACACCTTC | CASSLRVPYGYTF | - | - | TRBJ1-2 | TRBV28
TGTGCCTGGAGTTTGCAGTCCAATCAGCCCCAGCATTTT | CAWSLQSNQPQHF | - | - | TRBJ1-5 | TRBV30
TGTGCCAGCAACTTAGGGGACCCCGGATCGGGTACGCAGTATTTT | CASNLGDPGSGTQYF | once | - | TRBJ2-3 | TRBV7-9
TGTGCCAGCAGTTTGGGGGGGAACAGGGGAAATCAGCCCCAGCATTTT | CASSLGGNRGNQPQHF | many | TRBD1 | TRBJ1-5 | TRBV12-3/TRBV12-4
TGTGCCAGCAGTTACTGTGAGACGAACTCCTATAATTCACCCCTCCACTTT | CASSYCETNSYNSPLHF | - | - | TRBJ1-6 | TRBV6-6
TGTGCCAGCAGCTTAAGTCAGAACACTGAAGCTTTCTTT | CASSLSQNTEAFF | - | - | TRBJ1-1 | TRBV7-9
TGTGCCATCAGTGAGATAGGGACTTCACCCCTCCACTTT | CAISEIGTSPLHF | many | - | TRBJ1-6 | TRBV10-3
TGCGCCAGCAGTGAGTGGAGCACTCTGAACACTGAAGCTTTCTTT | CASSEWSTLNTEAFF | few | - | TRBJ1-1 | TRBV10-2
TGTGCCAGCAGCCAAGGTACCGGGACAGGGGGCACTGAAGCTTTCTTT | CASSQGTGTGGTEAFF | many | TRBD1 | TRBJ1-1 | TRBV4-2
TGTGCCAGCAGCTTAGAAGAAGGGAGTACTGAAGCTTTCTTT | CASSLEEGSTEAFF | - | - | TRBJ1-1 | TRBV11-2
TGTGCCAGCAGCTTAGCAATGGCGGGGGTCACCGGGGAGCTGTTTTTT | CASSLAMAGVTGELFF | many | TRBD2 | TRBJ2-2 | TRBV7-9
TGTGCCAGCAGCCAACAGGTGAATGGTCCCGGGACCTCCACGGCCGAGCAGTACTTC | CASSQQVNGPGTSTAEQYF | many | - | TRBJ2-7 | TRBV7-9
TGTACCATAAGTGTGTCCAGCGATCAGCCCCAGCATTTT | CTISVSSDQPQHF | - | - | TRBJ1-5 | TRBV10-3
TGCAGTGCGGGAGGACAGCGGGTGTATGGCCACACCTTC | CSAGGQRVYGHTF | - | - | TRBJ1-2 | TRBV20-1
TGTGCCATCAGTGCGCCTGGACAGGCGACCTACGAGCAGTACTTC | CAISAPGQATYEQYF | - | TRBD1 | TRBJ2-7 | TRBV10-3
TGCAGTGCTACCCGGACAGCCTACGAGCAGTACTTC | CSATRTAYEQYF | many | - | TRBJ2-7 | TRBV20-1
TGTGCCAGCAGCTCCGGGGATCTGGACAATCAGCCCCAGCATTTT | CASSSGDLDNQPQHF | many | - | TRBJ1-5 | TRBV5-5
TGTGCCAGCAGCTTCGCGACTGAGCAGTTCTTC | CASSFATEQFF | - | - | TRBJ2-1 | TRBV11-2
TGTGCCAGCAGTTATTCCGGGAGAGGAGCCGAAAACATTCAGTACTTC | CASSYSGRGAENIQYF | - | - | TRBJ2-4 | TRBV6-5
TGTGTCAGCAGTTTGCAGGGCCCCCCTCGGGAGCAGTACTTC | CVSSLQGPPREQYF | - | - | TRBJ2-7 | TRBV28
TGTGCAAACAGGGAAGATACCGGGACAGGGGGCCGTGGCTACACCTTC | CANREDTGTGGRGYTF | once | TRBD1 | TRBJ1-2 | TRBV28
TGTGCCAACAGCTTAGCGGGGACTGAAGTTTTCTTT | CANSLAGTEVFF | - | - | TRBJ1-1 | TRBV11-1
TGTGCCAGCAGCAATCAACTATGGGGGGCCGGGGGGCCGTTTTTT | CASSNQLWGAGGPFF | - | - | TRBJ2-2 | TRBV11-2
TGTGCCATCTCCCAGGGGTTGGGACAGGGTGAACGCCAGCCCCAGCATTTT | CAISQGLGQGERQPQHF | - | TRBD1 | TRBJ1-5 | TRBV10-3
TGTGCCACCAGCACCCGTTCGGGGGTAATGAACACTGAAGCTTTCTTT | CATSTRSGVMNTEAFF | - | - | TRBJ1-1 | TRBV15
TGTGCCAGCAGTTGGACGGGTAACGAGCAGTACTTC | CASSWTGNEQYF | many | - | TRBJ2-7 | TRBV5-6
TGTGCCAGCAGCCAAATAATAGCCAAAAACATTCGGTACTTC | CASSQIIAKNIRYF | - | - | TRBJ2-4 | TRBV5-5
TGTGCCGGAGCGTTGAACACTGAAGCTTTCTTT | CAGALNTEAFF | few | - | TRBJ1-1 | TRBV30
TGCAGTGCTCCGGACAGGGGCTACGAGCAGTACTTC | CSAPDRGYEQYF | many | TRBD1 | TRBJ2-7 | TRBV20-1
TGCAGTGCTAGGGCATGGACAGGGTTAATGGAGCAGTACTTC | CSARAWTGLMEQYF | - | TRBD1 | TRBJ2-7 | TRBV20-1
TGTGCCAGCTGGAGTCAGGGACGGAGTGATAGCAATCAGCCCCAGCATTTT | CASWSQGRSDSNQPQHF | once | - | TRBJ1-5 | TRBV6-6
TGTGCCAGCAGTCCCGCGCTGGGGGCCGGCTACACCTTC | CASSPALGAGYTF | - | - | TRBJ1-2 | TRBV2
TGTGCCAGCAGCTTTGGACCTGAATGGGGCAATGAGCAGCTCTTC | CASSFGPEWGNEQLF | - | - | TRBJ2-1 | TRBV11-3
- | CASSNQLWEAGSCFF | once | - | TRBJ2-2 | TRBV11-2
TGTGCCAGCAGCTCAACCTGGGAGATAGCAGAGACCCAGTACTTC | CASSSTWEIAETQYF | - | - | TRBJ2-5 | TRBV11-2
TGTGCCATCAGTGACTCGATGGCGGAAGCCTACAATGAGCAGTTCTTC | CAISDSMAEAYNEQFF | once | - | TRBJ2-1 | TRBV10-3
TGCAGTGCAACCGGGACTAGCGGCACAGATACGCAGTATTTT | CSATGTSGTDTQYF | few | TRBD2 | TRBJ2-3 | TRBV20-1
TGCGCCAGCAGCCAGGACAGTGGGCGAACTGAAGCTTTCTTT | CASSQDSGRTEAFF | many | - | TRBJ1-1 | TRBV5-1